This entry lists 24 T cell receptor beta chains sequenced from one sample in a study of T cells after yellow fever vaccination. Each CDR3 protein is one row after TCRdb ran MiXCR on the 5' RACE reads. The sample records more than 450,000 distinct CDR3 sequences, around a fifth being singletons. Specimen: PBMCs, collected roughly 23 days after the first yellow fever vaccination. The origin of the receptors is a man aged 18 to 30 who received the YFV17D yellow fever vaccine.

The V gene is TRBV5-4, the J gene TRBJ2-5; perhaps TRBD2 as D (6 bases). The germline V and J ends were trimmed by 0 bases and 4 bases, with 10 bases remaining between them. Germline CDR1 is SGHNT and CDR2 is YYREEE (reference sequence). The CDR3 has 14 residues. For the CDR3, the DNA is TGTGCCAGCAGCTTGGTCAAGGGAGGAGAGACCCAGTACTTC. It translates to CASSLVKGGETQYF.

This rearrangement joins TRBV27 to TRBJ2-1, with TRBD2 matching over 13 bases. In germline, CDR1 is MNHEY, CDR2 SMNVEV (reference sequence). With V trimmed by 0 bases and J by 10 bases, 3 bases remained unmatched. The CDR3 runs 15 residues. CDR3 DNA: TGTGCCAGCAGTTTATCCTCGGGACTAGCGGGGGAGCAGTTCTTC. Protein sequence: CASSLSSGLAGEQFF.

This clonotype was seen only a few times. This chain links TRBV29-1 with TRBJ1-2, with D perhaps matching TRBD1 (5 bases). Germline-derived CDR1 and CDR2 are SQVTM and ANQGSEA. The CDR3 runs to 13 residues. Trimming pared 8 bases from V and 8 bases from J, leaving 21 bases between. CDR3 DNA sequence: TGCAGCTACAGAGGAGGGGACGGTCTGGGCTACACCTTC. Its translation: CSYRGGDGLGYTF.

The chain joins TRBV4-3 to TRBJ2-1; a possible D gene is TRBD2 (5 bases). Germline V gives CDR1 LGHNA, CDR2 YSLEER. The CDR3 loop spans 14 amino acids. Trimming left V 1 base short and J 8 bases short, with 12 bases between. CDR3 amino acids: CASSQVDTGYEQFF. The CDR3 region has the DNA TGCGCCAGCAGCCAAGTCGATACGGGGTATGAGCAGTTCTTC.

The chain couples TRBV12-3 or TRBV12-4 to TRBJ1-4; TRBD1 aligns across 9 bases. The trim removed 1 base at V and 7 bases at J, leaving 4 bases unmatched. The CDR3 spans 15 residues. CDR3 loop: CASSLVGQGSEKLFF. CDR3 nucleotides: TGTGCCAGCAGTTTAGTAGGACAGGGGTCTGAAAAACTGTTTTTT.

This clonotype was observed a handful of times. The CDR3 loop reads CASSWSRDRARGTQYF. In DNA form, the CDR3 reads TGTGCCAGCAGTTGGTCCCGGGACAGGGCCAGAGGGACGCAGTATTTT. The rearrangement uses TRBV6-5 and TRBJ2-3; 9 positions agree with TRBD1. V dropped 4 bases and J dropped 9; count of bases not matched to a gene: 14. This CDR3 has 16 amino acids. Germline assignment: CDR1 MNHEY and CDR2 SVGAGI.

The chain carries TRBV29-1 and TRBJ1-2, with a weak D call TRBD1 (5 bases). The V gene's germline CDR1 is SQVTM and CDR2 ANQGSEA. Deletions cut 0 bases from V and 6 bases from J, with 17 bases between. The CDR3 extends over 15 amino acids. CDR3 amino acids: CSVEDPLGVSDGYTF. CDR3 DNA: TGCAGCGTTGAAGACCCGTTAGGGGTTTCTGATGGCTACACCTTC.

On this clonotype: This sequence may be a read error, since a much larger clone differs from it by one base. No conserved phenylalanine or tryptophan ends this CDR3, so it is likely a read error. The chain has TRBV28 and TRBJ2-2, with D perhaps TRBD2 (6 bases). The CDR3 length is 12 residues. Deletions cut 8 bases from V and 6 bases from J, with 10 bases between. The germline V gene encodes CDR1 MDHEN and CDR2 SYDVKM. CDR3 DNA: TGTGCCAGCGGAGGGGAGCCCGGGGAGCTGTTTGTT. Encoded protein: CASGGEPGELFV.

The V gene is TRBV30, the J gene TRBJ1-5, with D perhaps matching TRBD1 (6 bases). V shed 5 bases and J shed 5 bases, with 10 bases lying between them. Per the germline V gene, CDR1 is GTSNPN and CDR2 is SVGIG (reference sequence). This CDR3 is built from 12 residues. The chain's CDR3 is CAWAGVDQPQHF. In nucleotides, the CDR3 is TGTGCCTGGGCAGGGGTTGATCAGCCCCAGCATTTT.

The CDR3 sequence: CASSYTGQSAGNTIYF. As DNA, the CDR3 is TGTGCCAGCAGTTACACAGGGCAATCGGCTGGAAACACCATATATTTT. The V gene is TRBV6-5, the J gene TRBJ1-3; tentative D call: TRBD1 (6 bases). CDR3 size: 16 residues. Trimming cost V 2 bases and J 2 bases, with 13 bases left between them. Looked up from germline, CDR1 is MNHEY and CDR2 is SVGAGI.

There are a few counts of this clonotype. The V gene is TRBV20-1, the J gene TRBJ1-6; D is perhaps TRBD1 (5 bases). Germline V CDR1 and CDR2: DFQATT, SNEGSKA (reference sequence). V shed 1 base and J shed 9 bases, with 13 bases lying between them. This CDR3 comprises 14 residues. CDR3 sequence reads: CSARGLGQGSPLHF. The CDR3 region has the DNA TGCAGTGCTAGAGGTTTGGGGCAAGGTTCACCCCTCCACTTT.

This clonotype was counted between two and nine times. The chain has TRBV5-1 and TRBJ2-5; no definite D call. The CDR3 runs 12 residues. Germline V gene lookup returns CDR1 SGHRS and CDR2 YFSETQ. With 4 bases removed from V and 0 bases from J, the gap between germline ends came to 4 bases. The CDR3 sequence: CASSMDQETQYF. In DNA form, the CDR3 reads TGCGCCAGCAGCATGGACCAAGAGACCCAGTACTTC.

This clonotype was seen more than once but under ten times. The chain employs TRBV20-1 and TRBJ2-5, with D perhaps being TRBD1 or TRBD2 (6 bases each). CDR3 length equals 14 residues. From germline, CDR1 is DFQATT and CDR2 SNEGSKA (reference sequence). CDR3 loop: CSAPGRGRQETQYF. CDR3 DNA sequence: TGCAGCGCCCCCGGACGGGGGCGCCAAGAGACCCAGTACTTC.

This clonotype showed up just a few times. The chain couples TRBV12-3 or TRBV12-4 to TRBJ2-3; D ambiguous. The CDR3 runs 13 residues. V was trimmed by 7 bases and J by 4 bases, leaving 12 bases between them. The CDR3, as DNA: TGTGCCAGCAACGTGGCCTTACCAGATACGCAGTATTTT. This sequence encodes CASNVALPDTQYF.

This chain uses TRBV9 with TRBJ2-3; 7 bases fit TRBD1. The germline gives CDR1 SGDLS, CDR2 YYNGEE. The CDR3 sequence is 16 residues long. After removal of 4 bases from V and 1 base from J, the junction contained 9 bases not matched to a gene. CDR3 DNA sequence: TGTGCCAGCAGCCCTCAACAGGGGAGCGGCACAGATACGCAGTATTTT. It specifies CASSPQQGSGTDTQYF.

The CDR3 is CASSHEESGRETQYF. The CDR3 DNA sequence: TGCGCCAGCAGCCACGAAGAATCGGGGAGAGAGACCCAGTACTTC. The rearrangement joins TRBV4-3 to TRBJ2-5; TRBD2 might be the D (5 bases). This CDR3 is 15 amino acids long. Germline V lookup: CDR1 LGHNA, CDR2 YSLEER. V lost 3 bases to trimming and J lost 4 bases, with 15 bases between them.

This clonotype was seen only a few times. The chain uses TRBV7-8 and TRBJ2-7; D is undetermined. The CDR3 is 13 residues long. Trimming pared 2 bases from V and 4 bases from J, leaving 9 bases between. From germline, CDR1 is SGHVS and CDR2 FQNEAQ. The CDR3 protein is CASSLYSEYEQYF. The CDR3 coding sequence is TGTGCCAGCAGCTTATACTCGGAATACGAGCAGTACTTC.

This clonotype has a handful of counts. This chain links TRBV29-1 with TRBJ2-3, with 12 bases matching TRBD2. The CDR3 has 14 amino acids. V dropped 6 bases and J dropped 5; count of bases not matched to a gene: 6. Germline V gene sequence: CDR1 SQVTM, CDR2 ANQGSEA. The CDR3 region has the DNA TGCAGCGTCGCTAGCGGGGGGGCCGAAGATACGCAGTATTTT. It specifies CSVASGGAEDTQYF.

V usage is TRBV6-6 and J usage is TRBJ2-2, with D uncertain. CDR1 is MNHNY, CDR2 SVGAGI, per germline (reference sequence). Trimming took 6 bases from V and 4 from J, leaving 9 bases between them. The CDR3 consists of 13 residues. CDR3: CASSPWPTGELFF. CDR3 bases: TGTGCCAGCAGCCCGTGGCCCACCGGGGAGCTGTTTTTT.

This sequence joins TRBV9 and TRBJ1-1; maybe TRBD1 (5 bases). V was clipped by 2 bases and J by 0 bases, with 11 bases between them. Germline-derived CDR1 and CDR2 are SGDLS and YYNGEE. CDR3 length: 15 residues. DNA of the CDR3: TGTGCCAGCAGCGTGGAAGGGGTGATGAACACTGAAGCTTTCTTT. Translated, it gives CASSVEGVMNTEAFF.

V gene TRBV7-9 combines with J gene TRBJ1-2; 9 nucleotides align to TRBD1. V lost 5 bases to trimming and J lost 6 bases; unmatched junction nucleotides: 4. The CDR3 totals 13 residues. CDR1 is SEHNR, CDR2 FQNEAQ, per germline (reference sequence). CDR3 DNA: TGTGCCAGCAGCGCTAGGACAGGGGATGGCTACACCTTC. Amino acid sequence: CASSARTGDGYTF.

Many counts were recorded for this clonotype. The chain uses TRBV20-1 and TRBJ2-5; possible D gene TRBD2, 5 bases. V was shortened by 0 bases and J by 5 bases, with 13 bases between the two germline ends. CDR1 and CDR2 from the germline V gene are DFQATT and SNEGSKA (reference sequence). There are 14 residues in the CDR3. This CDR3 reads CSARDRGFWETQYF. The CDR3 bases are TGCAGTGCTAGAGATCGCGGGTTTTGGGAGACCCAGTACTTC.

The chain has TRBV29-1 and TRBJ2-7, with TRBD1 identical over 9 bases. V lost 6 bases to trimming and J lost 4 bases; unmatched junction nucleotides: 4. CDR1 and CDR2 (germline): SQVTM, ANQGSEA. The CDR3 consists of 12 residues. The CDR3 protein is CSVGTGLYEQYV. CDR3 nucleotides: TGCAGCGTCGGGACAGGGCTTTACGAGCAGTACGTC.

This rearrangement joins TRBV7-9 to TRBJ2-7; D is perhaps TRBD1 (6 bases). The CDR3 has 13 residues. From germline, CDR1 is SEHNR and CDR2 FQNEAQ (reference sequence). V shed 6 bases and J shed 1 base, with 10 bases lying between them. CDR3 in DNA: TGTGCCAGCAGTCGACAGGTTTCCTACGAGCAGTACTTC. The encoded protein is CASSRQVSYEQYF.